The present T cell receptor (beta chain) was sequenced within a study of T cells in Graves' hyperthyroidism and ophthalmopathy. Study observations and caveats: For ophthalmopathy, model prediction preceded onset by a median roughly 6.3 months.

Pregnant or lactating patients were excluded, as were those with uncontrolled infection or other autoimmune disease. Diagnosis rested on symptoms, serum thyroxine and TRAb, thyroid ultrasound, and orbital computed tomography. The CDR3 runs to 15 residues. The trim removed 5 bases at V and 0 bases at J, leaving 5 bases unmatched. Germline CDR1 is DFQATT and CDR2 is SNEGSKA (reference sequence). What was amplified from RNA transcripts were TCR beta CDR3 regions. The HTBI primer set was used in a first-round RT-PCR of the TCR CDR3. MiXCR, run by TCRdb on the multiplex PCR reads, gives a single entry per CDR3 protein. This table has under 800,000 distinct CDR3 sequences, approximately 15% appearing once. In the case of this clonotype: The antigen is not known.

The origin of this receptor is a woman aged 18-35 years with Graves' hyperthyroidism. Sequencing input: blood. This chain connects TRBV20-1 to TRBJ2-5, with TRBD2 matching 11 bases. Written as DNA, the CDR3 is TGCAGTGCTTCTGGGACTAGCGGAAACCAAGAGACCCAGTACTTC. As protein: CSASGTSGNQETQYF.